Sequencing of this T cell receptor beta chain was carried out in a study of T-cell reconstitution after alpha-beta-depleted transplantation in children. This clonotype has a count of ten or more. The TCRbeta library incorporated unique molecular identifiers. MiXCR was run by TCRdb on the PCR reads, yielding one entry per CDR3 protein. The sample lists hundreds of thousands of distinct CDR3 sequences; roughly 8.3% were seen once. V lost 4 bases and J 1 base, leaving 20 bases between the germline ends. The CDR3 is 18 residues long. The clonotype was recovered from a male patient aged 2 to 10 who had a stem cell transplant for acute myeloid leukemia, so the T cells may come from the graft donor. This specimen consisted of PBMCs, mostly from graft donor cells, obtained 360 days after TCRalphabeta/CD19-depleted stem cell transplant. The chain uses TRBV12-3 or TRBV12-4 and TRBJ2-1; TRBD1 is a possible D gene (6 bases). The CDR3 DNA reads as TGTGCCAGCAGTTCGGTGACAGGTGCTATTAGGTCCTACAATGAGCAGTTCTTC. This translates into CASSSVTGAIRSYNEQFF.